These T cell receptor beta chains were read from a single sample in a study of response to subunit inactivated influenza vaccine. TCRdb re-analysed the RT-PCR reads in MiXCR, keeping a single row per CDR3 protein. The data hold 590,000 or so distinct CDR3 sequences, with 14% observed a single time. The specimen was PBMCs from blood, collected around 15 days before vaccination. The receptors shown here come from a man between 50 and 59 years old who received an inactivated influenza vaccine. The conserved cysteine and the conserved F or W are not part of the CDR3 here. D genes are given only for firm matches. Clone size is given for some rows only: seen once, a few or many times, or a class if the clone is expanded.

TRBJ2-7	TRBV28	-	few	ASRPQVSGRAYEQY
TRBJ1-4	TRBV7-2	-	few	ASGPGATNEKLF
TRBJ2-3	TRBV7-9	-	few	ASSLGEPDTQY
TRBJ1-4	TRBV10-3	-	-	AIRTGEKLF
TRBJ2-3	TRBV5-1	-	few	ASSSGGSKDTQY
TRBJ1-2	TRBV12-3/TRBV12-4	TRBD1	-	ASSPQGAASYGYT
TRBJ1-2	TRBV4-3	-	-	ASSQDTGKSYGYT
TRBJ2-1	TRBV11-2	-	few	ASSLGASVVDEQF
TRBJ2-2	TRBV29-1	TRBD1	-	SVGQGASGELF
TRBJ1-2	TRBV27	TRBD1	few	ASSFTGTGNGYT
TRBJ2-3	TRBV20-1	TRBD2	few	SEASGRTTDTQY